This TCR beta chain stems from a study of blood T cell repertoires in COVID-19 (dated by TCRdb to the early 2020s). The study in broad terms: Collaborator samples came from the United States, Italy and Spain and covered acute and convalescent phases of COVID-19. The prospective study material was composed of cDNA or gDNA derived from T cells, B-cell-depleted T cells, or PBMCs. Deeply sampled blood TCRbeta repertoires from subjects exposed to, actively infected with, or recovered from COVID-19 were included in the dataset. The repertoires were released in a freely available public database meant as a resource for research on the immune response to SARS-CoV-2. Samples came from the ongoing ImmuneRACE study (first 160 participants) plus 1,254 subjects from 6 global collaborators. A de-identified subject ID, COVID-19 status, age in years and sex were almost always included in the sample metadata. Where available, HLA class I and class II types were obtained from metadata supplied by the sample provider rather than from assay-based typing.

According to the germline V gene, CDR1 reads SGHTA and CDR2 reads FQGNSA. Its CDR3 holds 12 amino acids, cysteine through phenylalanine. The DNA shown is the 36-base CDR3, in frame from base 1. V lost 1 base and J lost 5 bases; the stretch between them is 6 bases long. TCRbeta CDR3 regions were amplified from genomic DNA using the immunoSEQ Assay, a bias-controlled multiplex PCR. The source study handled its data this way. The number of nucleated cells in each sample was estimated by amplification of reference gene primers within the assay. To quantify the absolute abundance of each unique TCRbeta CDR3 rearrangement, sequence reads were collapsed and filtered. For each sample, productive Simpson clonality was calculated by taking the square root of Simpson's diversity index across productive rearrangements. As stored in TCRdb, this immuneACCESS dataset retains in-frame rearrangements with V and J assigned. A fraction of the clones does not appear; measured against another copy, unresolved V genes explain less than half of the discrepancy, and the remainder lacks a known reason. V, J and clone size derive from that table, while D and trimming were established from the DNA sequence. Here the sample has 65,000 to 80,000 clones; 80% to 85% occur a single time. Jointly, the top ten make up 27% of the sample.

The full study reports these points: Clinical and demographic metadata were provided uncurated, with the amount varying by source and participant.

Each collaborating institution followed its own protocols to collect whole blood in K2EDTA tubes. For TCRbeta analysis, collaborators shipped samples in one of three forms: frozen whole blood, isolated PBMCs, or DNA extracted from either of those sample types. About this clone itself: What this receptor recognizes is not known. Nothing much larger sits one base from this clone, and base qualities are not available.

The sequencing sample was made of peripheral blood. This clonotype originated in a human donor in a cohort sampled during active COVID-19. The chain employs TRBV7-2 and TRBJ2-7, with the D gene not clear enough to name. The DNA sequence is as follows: TGTGCCAGCAGCTTAGAGCACCACGAGCAGTACTTC. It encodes CASSLEHHEQYF.